This TCR beta chain was observed in a study of cytomegalovirus exposure and HLA in healthy donors. Regarding the study as a whole: Later analysis found that TCR beta chains associated with HLA were more clonally expanded than other, equally common chains. One cluster of highly shared sequence variants probably arose as a sequencing artifact.

With respect to this clone: Its antigen is unknown.

Primers for the PCR totalled 60 Vbeta and 13 Jbeta. The assay was immunoSEQ multiplex PCR, and TCRdb's table has in-frame clones only and misses some. Of roughly 200,000 clones in the sample, about 84% are singletons; the top ten hold less than 15%. V was clipped by 3 bases and J by 7 bases, with 13 bases between them. The germline CDR1 and CDR2 sequences are KGHSH and LQKENI. The CDR3 loop spans 14 amino acids. The sample consisted of PBMCs. The rearrangement uses TRBV18 and TRBJ2-1, with a possible D match to TRBD2 (6 bases). This clonotype was sampled from a woman under 40 in good health and CMV-seropositive. The CDR3 DNA reads as TGTGCCAGCTCACCGTCCGGGGGTCGAAATGAGCAGTTCTTC. This sequence encodes CASSPSGGRNEQFF.